This TCR beta chain was recovered during a study of human T cells and chemical hapten exposure. Study details: For sensitization, 2% DPC was applied to a 2 cm by 2 cm patch of upper inner arm skin. Patients were mainly female, each with alopecia areata, totalis or universalis.

Germline lookup yields CDR1 SGHTA and CDR2 FQGNSA. The CDR3 contains 13 residues. Trimming took off 1 base at V and 6 bases at J, with 8 bases between the two ends. The study used a library that attached unique molecular identifiers to individual cDNA molecules. From the RACE reads, TCRdb called clonotypes with MiXCR, one entry per CDR3 protein. Among roughly 120,000 distinct CDR3 sequences, roughly 10% were seen once, and the ten largest hold 3% to 3.5%. Indicated time point: patch test 2, 6 weeks after DPC sensitization. Treatment described: therapeutic diphenylcyclopropenone sensitization with weekly scalp DPC.

The genes are TRBV7-2 and TRBJ2-3; no definite D call. The TCR was taken from a woman aged 40 to 50 with alopecia areata. Some clones in this sample may be carry-over from other donors' samples. Here the sequenced sample was whole blood, taken in connection with sensitization to the hapten diphenylcyclopropenone (DPC). The CDR3 DNA reads as TGTGCCAGCAGCTTAGTCACCTACGATACGCAGTATTTT. Translation: CASSLVTYDTQYF.